The 3 T cell receptor beta chains listed next were all sequenced from one sample in a study of T cells in Graves' hyperthyroidism and ophthalmopathy. The CDR3 regions of TCR beta were amplified from RNA transcripts. The HTBI primer set drove a first-round RT-PCR of the TCR CDR3. Using its own MiXCR run on the multiplex PCR reads, TCRdb lists one record per CDR3 protein. Of some 300,000 distinct CDR3 sequences in the sample, 10% to 15% were seen once. The sequenced material came from blood. The origin of the receptors is a woman between 25 and 40 years old with Graves' hyperthyroidism that later progressed to Graves' ophthalmopathy.

This clonotype was seen a single time. A much larger clone lies one base from this, so it may be a read error. The genes are TRBV27 and TRBJ2-7; D call uncertain. This CDR3 has 13 residues. Germline V gene lookup returns CDR1 MNHEY and CDR2 SMNVEV (reference sequence). The CDR3 here is CASSPDLTYEQCF. The CDR3 coding sequence is TGTGCCAGCAGCCCGGACCTAACCTACGAGCAGTGCTTC.

This clonotype was observed many times. V and J are TRBV20-1 and TRBJ2-5; D may be TRBD2 (6 bases). The germline gives CDR1 DFQATT, CDR2 SNEGSKA (reference sequence). Trimming took 6 bases from V and 0 from J, leaving 17 bases between them. This CDR3 has 15 amino acids. The CDR3 nucleotides are TGCAGTGCGCCTCTAGCGCCCCCGCACCAAGAGACCCAGTACTTC. This codes for CSAPLAPPHQETQYF.

This clonotype was counted only a few times. The chain couples TRBV20-1 to TRBJ1-6; D is unclear. Germline CDR1 and CDR2: DFQATT and SNEGSKA (reference sequence). V was shortened by 6 bases and J by 11 bases, with 8 bases between the two germline ends. The CDR3 spans 10 residues. CDR3 bases: TGCAGTGCCGAGCCGACACCCCTCCACTTT. Its protein is CSAEPTPLHF.